This T cell receptor beta chain was retrieved from a study of T-cell reconstitution after alpha-beta-depleted transplantation in children. At least ten counts were recorded for this clonotype. Its antigen is undetermined. Study results and limitations: After transplant, at about two months, alpha-beta T cells were reportedly derived from several hundred expanded graft clones. Surviving recipient cells, namely T cells and thymic progenitors, were the source of high day-60 TCRbeta diversity in some patients. A year post-transplant, T-cell counts and diversity derived mostly from newly produced T cells.

Preparation of the TCRbeta library involved a method that used unique molecular identifiers. Each CDR3 protein gets one entry after TCRdb re-called the PCR reads with MiXCR. The sample consists of 65,000 to 75,000 distinct CDR3 sequences, 4.9% of them appearing once. Germline CDR1 reads DFQATT; CDR2 reads SNEGSKA (reference sequence). Losses at the gene ends were 3 bases for V and 7 bases for J; bases not matched to a gene: 15. The CDR3 is 17 amino acids. The TCR sequence derives from a boy younger than two who had a stem cell transplant for acute myeloid leukemia, so the T cells may come from the graft donor. This specimen consisted of PBMCs, mostly from graft donor cells, obtained 180 days after TCRalphabeta/CD19-depleted stem cell transplant. The rearrangement links TRBV20-1 to TRBJ2-2, with 9 bases aligning to TRBD2. CDR3 nucleotide sequence: TGCAGTGCTAGGCCCCCAAGGGTTAGCGGGGGATACGGGGAGCTGTTTTTT. It translates to CSARPPRVSGGYGELFF.